This record concerns one T cell receptor beta chain sequence. Its antigen remains unidentified. The sample originates from a study of cytotoxic CD8 clonotypes in ibrutinib-treated CLL. Study-wide background: Average yields of 255,043 productive templates and tens of thousands of productive rearrangements characterized the samples. General observations from the study: Clonality increased at ibrutinib response and stayed stable in sustained remission. At progression, however, it fell back toward baseline.

J gave up 3 bases and V 1 base, and 5 bases lay outside the gene matches. There are 16 residues in the CDR3. The germline CDR1 and CDR2 sequences are LGHNA and YNFKEQ. Assay used: immunoSEQ multiplex PCR; TCRdb lists only in-frame clones, some missing. The sample has approximately 140,000 clones; 70% to 80% are singletons. This rearrangement joins TRBV4-2 to TRBJ2-3; 9 bases are shared with TRBD2. The specimen comprised PBMCs, sampled after 12 months of ibrutinib treatment. This receptor was obtained from a human donor with chronic lymphocytic leukemia. In DNA, the CDR3 is TGTGCCAGCAGCCAAGTTTCAACTAGCGGGACAGATACGCAGTATTTT. This codes for CASSQVSTSGTDTQYF.